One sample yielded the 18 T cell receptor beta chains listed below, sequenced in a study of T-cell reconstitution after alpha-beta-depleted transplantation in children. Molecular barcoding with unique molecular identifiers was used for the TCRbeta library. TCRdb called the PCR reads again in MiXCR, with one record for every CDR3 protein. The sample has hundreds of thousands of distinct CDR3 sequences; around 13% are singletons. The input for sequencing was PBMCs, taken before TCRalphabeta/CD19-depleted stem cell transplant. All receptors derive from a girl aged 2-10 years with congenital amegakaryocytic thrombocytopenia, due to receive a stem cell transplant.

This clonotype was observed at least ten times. CDR3 sequence: CASSSTDRAGNTIYF. CDR3 sequence (DNA): TGTGCCAGCAGCTCCACCGACAGGGCAGGAAACACCATATATTTT. The chain uses TRBV7-3 and TRBJ1-3, with 7 bases matching TRBD1. This CDR3 has 15 residues. The ends lost 4 bases at V and 4 bases at J; junction bases unmatched: 7. Germline assignment: CDR1 SGHTA and CDR2 FQGTGA.

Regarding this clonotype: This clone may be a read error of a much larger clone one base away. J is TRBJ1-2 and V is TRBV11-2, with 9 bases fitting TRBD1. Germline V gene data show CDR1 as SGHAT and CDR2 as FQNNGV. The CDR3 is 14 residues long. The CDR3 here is CASSSSTGGDGDTF. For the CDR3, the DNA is TGTGCCAGCAGCTCATCGACAGGGGGAGATGGCGACACCTTC.

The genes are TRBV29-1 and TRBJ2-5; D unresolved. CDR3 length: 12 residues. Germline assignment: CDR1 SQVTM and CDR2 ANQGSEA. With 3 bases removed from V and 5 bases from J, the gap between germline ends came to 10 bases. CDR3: CSVDRDSETQYF. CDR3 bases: TGCAGCGTTGATAGGGATTCGGAGACCCAGTACTTC.

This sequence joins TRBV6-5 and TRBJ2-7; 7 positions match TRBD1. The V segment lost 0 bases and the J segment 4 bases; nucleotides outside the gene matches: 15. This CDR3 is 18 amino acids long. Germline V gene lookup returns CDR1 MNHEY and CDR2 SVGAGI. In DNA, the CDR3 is TGTGCCAGCAGTTACTCGAATTTGCGAGGGGGCGGCGATTACGAGCAGTACTTC. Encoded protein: CASSYSNLRGGGDYEQYF.

The CDR3 DNA reads TGCGCCAGCGGCCTAGCGGGAGGCCTAGAGACCCAGTACTTC. Its translation: CASGLAGGLETQYF. The chain employs TRBV5-1 and TRBJ2-5; the match to TRBD2 covers 11 bases. The ends lost 7 bases at V and 4 bases at J; junction bases unmatched: 6. CDR1 and CDR2 from the germline V gene are SGHRS and YFSETQ. CDR3 size: 14 residues. The full variable domain, completed using reference TRBV5-1 and TRBJ2-5, is KAGVTQTPRYLIKTRGQQVTLSCSPISGHRSVSWYQQTPGQGLQFLFEYFSETQRNKGNFPGRFSGRQFSNSRSEMNVSTLELGDSALYLCASGLAGGLETQYFGPGTRLLVL.

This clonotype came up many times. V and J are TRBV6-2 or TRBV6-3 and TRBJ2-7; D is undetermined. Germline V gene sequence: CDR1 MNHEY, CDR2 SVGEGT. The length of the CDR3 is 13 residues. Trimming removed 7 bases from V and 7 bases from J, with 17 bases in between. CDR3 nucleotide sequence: TGTGCCAGCACCGCGGAGCTAGTGAGGGAGCAGTACTTC. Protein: CASTAELVREQYF.

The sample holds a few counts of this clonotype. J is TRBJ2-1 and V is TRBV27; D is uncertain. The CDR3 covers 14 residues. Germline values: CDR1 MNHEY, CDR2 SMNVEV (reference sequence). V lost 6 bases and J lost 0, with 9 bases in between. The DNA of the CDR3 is TGTGCCAGCAGGTCGACTCCCTCCTACAATGAGCAGTTCTTC. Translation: CASRSTPSYNEQFF.

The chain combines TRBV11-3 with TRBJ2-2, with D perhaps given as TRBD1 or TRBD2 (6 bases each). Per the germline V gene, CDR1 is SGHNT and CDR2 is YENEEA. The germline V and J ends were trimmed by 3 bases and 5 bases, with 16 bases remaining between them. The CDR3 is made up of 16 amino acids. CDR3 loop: CASSFRGDVRTGELFF. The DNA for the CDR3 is TGTGCCAGCAGCTTTAGGGGGGATGTTAGAACCGGGGAGCTGTTTTTT.

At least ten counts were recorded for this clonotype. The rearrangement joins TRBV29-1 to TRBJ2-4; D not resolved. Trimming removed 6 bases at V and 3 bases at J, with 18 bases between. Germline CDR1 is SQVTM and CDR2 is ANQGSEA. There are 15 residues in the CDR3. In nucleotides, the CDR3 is TGCAGCGTGACCCAAACCGGCACTGGCAAAAACATTCAGTACTTC. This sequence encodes CSVTQTGTGKNIQYF.

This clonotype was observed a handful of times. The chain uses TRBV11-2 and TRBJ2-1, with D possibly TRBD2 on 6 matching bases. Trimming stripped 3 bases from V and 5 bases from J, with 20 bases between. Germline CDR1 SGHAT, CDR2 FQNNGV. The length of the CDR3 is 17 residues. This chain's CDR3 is CASSFNGRSGSHNEQFF. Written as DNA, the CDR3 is TGTGCCAGCAGCTTTAACGGTAGGAGCGGGTCCCACAATGAGCAGTTCTTC.

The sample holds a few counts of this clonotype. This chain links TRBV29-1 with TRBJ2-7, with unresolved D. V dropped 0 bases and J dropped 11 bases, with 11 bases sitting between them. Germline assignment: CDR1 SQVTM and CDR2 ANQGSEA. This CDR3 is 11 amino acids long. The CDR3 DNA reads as TGCAGCGTTGAAGACCGAACCCTGGAGTACTTC. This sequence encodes CSVEDRTLEYF.

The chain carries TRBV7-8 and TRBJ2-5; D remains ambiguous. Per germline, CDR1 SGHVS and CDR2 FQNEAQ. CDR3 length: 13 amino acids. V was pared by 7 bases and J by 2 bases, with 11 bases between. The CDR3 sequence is CASNLRGQETQYF. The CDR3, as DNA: TGTGCCAGCAACCTCCGTGGGCAAGAGACCCAGTACTTC.

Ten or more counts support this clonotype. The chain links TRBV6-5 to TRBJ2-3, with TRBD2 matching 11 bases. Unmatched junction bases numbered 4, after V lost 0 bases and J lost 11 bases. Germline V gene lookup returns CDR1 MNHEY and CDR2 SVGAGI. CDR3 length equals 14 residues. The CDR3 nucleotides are TGTGCCAGCAGTTACTCTAGCGGGAGGGCCGGGCAGTATTTT. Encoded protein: CASSYSSGRAGQYF.

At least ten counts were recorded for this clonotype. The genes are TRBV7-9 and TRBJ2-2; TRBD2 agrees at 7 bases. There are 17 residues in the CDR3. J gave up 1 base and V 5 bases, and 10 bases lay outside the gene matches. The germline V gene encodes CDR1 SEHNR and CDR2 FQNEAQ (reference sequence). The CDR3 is CASSPRDYLLNTGELFF. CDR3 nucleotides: TGTGCCAGCAGCCCGAGGGACTACCTACTGAACACCGGGGAGCTGTTTTTT.

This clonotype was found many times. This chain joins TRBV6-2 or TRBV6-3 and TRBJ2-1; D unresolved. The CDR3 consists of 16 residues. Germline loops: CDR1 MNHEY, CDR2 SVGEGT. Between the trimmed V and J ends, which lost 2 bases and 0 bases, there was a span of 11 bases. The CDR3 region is CASSYRDLSSYNEQFF. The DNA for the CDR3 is TGTGCCAGCAGTTACCGTGACTTAAGCTCCTACAATGAGCAGTTCTTC.

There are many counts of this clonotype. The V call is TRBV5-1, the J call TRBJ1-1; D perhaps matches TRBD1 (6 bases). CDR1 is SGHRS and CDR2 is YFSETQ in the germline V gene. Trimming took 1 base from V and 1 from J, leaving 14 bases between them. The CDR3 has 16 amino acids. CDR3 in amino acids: CASSLRQDRGNTEAFF. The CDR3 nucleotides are TGCGCCAGCAGCTTGAGACAGGATAGAGGGAACACTGAAGCTTTCTTT.

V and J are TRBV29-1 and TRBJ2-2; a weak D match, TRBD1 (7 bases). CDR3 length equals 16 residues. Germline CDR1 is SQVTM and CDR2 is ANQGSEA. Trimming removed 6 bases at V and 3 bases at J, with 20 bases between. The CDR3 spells CSVVIRGRGDTGELFF. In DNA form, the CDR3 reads TGCAGCGTAGTTATACGAGGCAGGGGGGACACCGGGGAGCTGTTTTTT.

The CDR3 loop reads CASSPTRGPDYTGELFF. The CDR3 nucleotides read TGTGCCAGCAGTCCAACGAGAGGGCCGGATTACACCGGGGAGCTGTTTTTT. The chain uses TRBV12-3 or TRBV12-4 and TRBJ2-2; D may be TRBD2 (5 bases). V lost 5 bases and J 3 bases, leaving 19 bases between the germline ends. CDR3 length: 17 residues.